The 15 T cell receptor delta chains reported below all come from one sample, sequenced in a study of γδ T cells in repeated Plasmodium falciparum infection. Vgamma9/Vdelta2+ and Vdelta2-negative gammadelta T cells were flow-sorted from PBMC for bulk sequencing. TCRdb re-analyzed the multiplex PCR reads via CATT. The table has around 82,000 delta-chain clones, around 1.4% seen once; the top ten hold 7% to 9.5%. The sequenced sample consisted of gamma-delta T cells from blood. All receptors derive from a pool of human donors (malaria-infected and uninfected, not separated).

This clone was counted many times. The junction does not match germline at one end; this may be a read error. The DNA of the CDR3 is TGTGCTCTTGGTGTGGGCGCGTCCTGGGATAAACTAATCTTT. As protein: CALGVGASWDKLIF. The rearrangement uses TRDV1 and TRDJ1, with D perhaps TRDD3 (6 bases). The CDR3 spans 14 residues. The germline CDR1 and CDR2 sequences are TSWWSYY and QGS.

At least ten counts were recorded for this clone. The V call is TRDV1, the J call TRDJ1, with D perhaps matching TRDD3 (5 bases). CDR3 length: 16 residues. V was trimmed by 2 bases and J by 0 bases, leaving 13 bases between them. CDR1 is TSWWSYY, CDR2 QGS, per germline. In DNA form, the CDR3 reads TGTGCTCTTGGGGAAGGCTGGGACTTTTACACCGATAAACTCATCTTT. Its protein product is CALGEGWDFYTDKLIF.

About this clone itself: A far larger clone is only one base removed, so a read error is likely. Other DNA sequences in this sample translate to the same CDR3. The V call is TRDV2, the J call TRDJ1, with D possibly TRDD3 on 5 matching bases. The CDR3 covers 19 residues. Trimming removed 3 bases from V and 3 bases from J, with 28 bases in between. Germline CDR1 reads GEAIGNYY; CDR2 reads EKD. The CDR3 coding sequence is TGTGCCTGTGACTTAGTCACTGGAAGAGGGGTTTTATATGCCGATAAACTCATCTTT. Its protein product is CACDLVTGRGVLYADKLIF.

With regard to this clone: It differs at one base from a far larger clone, so likely a read error. This sample also contains other DNA sequences that code for the same CDR3. This rearrangement joins TRDV2 to TRDJ3; 7 bases fit TRDD3. V lost 3 bases and J lost 0; bases outside the gene matches: 13. This CDR3 contains 20 residues. Germline V gives CDR1 GEAIGNYY, CDR2 EKD. This CDR3 reads CACDLTGDARSSWDTRQMFF. The DNA for the CDR3 is TGTGCCTGTGACCTTACTGGGGATGCTCGGAGCTCCTGGGACACCCGACAGATGTTTTTC.

This clone was seen more than once but under ten times. TCRdb pairs this DNA with a much larger clone's protein that differs at residue 11, likely a read error; the protein shown was translated from the DNA. The chain is built from TRDV2 and TRDJ1; D not certain. Matching the DNA to germline supplied the J gene, which TCRdb does not give. CDR1 is GEAIGNYY and CDR2 is EKD in the germline V gene. CDR3 length: 17 residues. Between the trimmed V and J ends, which lost 0 bases and 1 base, there was a span of 17 bases. The CDR3 coding sequence is TGTGCCTGTGACACCGTGGGACAGCCAGACCGCACCGATAAACTCATCTTT. Protein product: CACDTVGQPDRTDKLIF.

This clone was counted ten times or more. This DNA's translation and the protein TCRdb lists, from a much larger clone, do not match at residue 14, likely due to a read error; the protein shown is translated from the DNA. V and J are TRDV1 and TRDJ1; 8 bases match TRDD2. Per germline, CDR1 TSWWSYY and CDR2 QGS. The CDR3 contains 22 residues. V gave up 1 base and J gave up 0 bases; unmatched junction bases: 22. The CDR3 loop reads CALGEPGLPRYRGVAYTDKLIF. In DNA, the CDR3 is TGTGCTCTTGGGGAACCTGGCCTTCCTAGGTACAGGGGGGTTGCCTACACCGATAAACTCATCTTT.

As regards this clone: The TCRdb record carries a much larger clone's protein, which differs from this DNA's translation at residue 7; a read error is the likely cause, and the protein listed here is the DNA translation. The gene calls are TRDV1 and TRDJ1, with unresolved D. TCRdb gives no J gene; it was assigned here by matching the DNA to germline. CDR3 length equals 19 residues. Trimming removed 3 bases at V and 0 bases at J, with 23 bases between. Germline V gives CDR1 TSWWSYY, CDR2 QGS. The CDR3 DNA follows: TGTGCTCTTGGGGATCCTTTCTACACGAGGCTCAGGTACACCGATAAACTCATCTTT. It yields the protein CALGDPFYTRLRYTDKLIF.

Comment on this clone: This DNA's translation differs at residue 8 from TCRdb's protein, which comes from a much larger clone; a read error is likely, and the protein shown is translated from the DNA. This chain joins TRDV1 and TRDJ1; 11 positions agree with TRDD3. This CDR3 contains 21 residues. CDR1 is TSWWSYY, CDR2 QGS, per germline. With 2 bases clipped from V and 10 bases from J, the junction kept 27 bases outside the gene matches. DNA of the CDR3: TGTGCTCTTGGGGAATTTCCCTGTAATCACGTGGGGGATACGCGTATCGGGGGACTCATCTTT. This sequence encodes CALGEFPCNHVGDTRIGGLIF.

This clone was observed a few times. TCRdb lists the protein of a much larger clone for this DNA, which differs at residue 13, so this is likely a read error; the protein given here is translated from the DNA itself. The chain is built from TRDV1 and TRDJ1; 7 bases fit TRDD3. TCRdb carries no J gene annotation; the J gene was assigned here by matching the DNA with germline. With V trimmed by 0 bases and J by 8 bases, 27 bases remained unmatched. The length of the CDR3 is 21 residues. Per germline, CDR1 TSWWSYY and CDR2 QGS. CDR3 nucleotides: TGTGCTCTTGGGGAACTTAATAATATTTATAATCTCCCGGGGGATCGGGAAAAACTCATCTTT. It is translated as CALGELNNIYNLPGDREKLIF.

This clone occurred many times. TCRdb shows a much larger clone's protein in place of this DNA's translation, and the two differ at residue 18, likely through a read error; the protein shown is translated from the DNA. This chain uses TRDV1 with TRDJ1; 11 positions agree with TRDD3. Germline CDR1 is TSWWSYY and CDR2 is QGS. The CDR3 covers 19 residues. The CDR3 DNA sequence: TGTGCTCTTGGGGAACTAGGCTGGGGGATACCCTCATACACCGATAAACTCACCTTT. The encoded protein is CALGELGWGIPSYTDKLTF.

The sample holds a few counts of this clone. Given a far larger clone just one base away, this is likely a sequencing read error. The same CDR3 can be traced to other DNA sequences in this sample. The V gene is TRDV2; the J gene was not called; TRDD3 is the table's D call, not checked against the DNA. The CDR3 runs to 25 residues. From germline, CDR1 is GEAIGNYY and CDR2 EKD. CDR3 in DNA: TGTGCCTGTGACACCGTTTCTCCATACATTCTCTGGGGATACGCGGGCGTGAACATCACAGCACAACTTTTCTTT. As protein: CACDTVSPYILWGYAGVNITAQLFF.

This clone has only a few counts. A far larger clone is one nucleotide away, so this likely arose from a read error. At the DNA level, this CDR3 is encoded by other sequences in the same sample as well. The chain has TRDV1 and TRDJ1; D perhaps matches TRDD3 (5 bases). The J gene, absent from TCRdb, was called here by matching the DNA to germline. The CDR3 totals 15 residues. Germline V gives CDR1 TSWWSYY, CDR2 QGS. This CDR3 reads CALGELSLTTDKLIF. The CDR3 DNA is TGTGCACTTGGGGAACTGTCCCTAACCACCGATAAACTCATCTTT.

On this clone itself: TCRdb's protein for this DNA is that of a much larger clone and differs from the translation at residue 16, likely a read error; the protein shown is the DNA translation. V gene TRDV3 combines with J gene TRDJ1, with 10 nucleotides matching TRDD3. CDR1 and CDR2 (germline): TVYSNPD, GDNSRS (reference sequence). This CDR3 has 17 amino acids. This chain's CDR3 is CAFPDTGGSSYTDKLTF. CDR3 in DNA: TGTGCCTTTCCAGATACTGGGGGATCGTCCTACACCGATAAACTCACCTTT.

Ten or more counts support this clone. TCRdb's listed protein matches a much larger clone and diverges from this DNA's translation at residue 12, likely through a read error; the protein shown comes from the DNA. The chain recombines TRDV2 with TRDJ3; 9 bases line up with TRDD3. TCRdb records no J gene; here it was assigned by comparing the DNA to germline. Germline lookup yields CDR1 GEAIGNYY and CDR2 EKD. This CDR3 spans 17 amino acids. The CDR3 region is CACDTVGDSRDARQMFF. The DNA of the CDR3 is TGTGCCTGTGACACGGTGGGGGATAGCCGGGACGCCCGACAGATGTTTTTC.

This clone was seen only a few times. TCRdb shows a much larger clone's protein in place of this DNA's translation, and the two differ at residue 15, likely through a read error; the protein shown is translated from the DNA. No call exists for the J gene, whereas the V gene is TRDV3; the table names TRDD3, a call not compared with the DNA. Germline V gene sequence: CDR1 TVYSNPD, CDR2 GDNSRS (reference sequence). The CDR3 has 17 residues. CDR3 DNA: TGTGCCTTTTCCTACGGAGGGATCCGAACTTACACCGATAAACCCATCTTT. Translating gives CAFSYGGIRTYTDKPIF.